Below are 8 T cell receptor beta chains sequenced from a single sample in a study of blood T cell repertoires in COVID-19. Measured with immunoSEQ multiplex PCR; TCRdb has only the in-frame clones, and not every one. Here the sample spans 90,000 to 100,000 clones, about 86% being singletons. Sequencing was done on a sample of peripheral blood. These receptors were collected from a man between 60 and 70 years old with acute or convalescent COVID-19.

Only one count was recorded for this clone. The CDR3 protein is CASRFPQAGDLVYEQFF. Written as DNA, the CDR3 is TGTGCCAGCAGGTTCCCCCAGGCGGGAGATCTTGTCTACGAGCAGTTCTTC. The rearrangement uses TRBV7-2 and TRBJ2-1; 7 nucleotides line up with TRBD2. There are 17 residues in the CDR3. V lost 6 bases, J lost 10 bases, and 21 bases stayed unmatched. CDR1 is SGHTA and CDR2 is FQGNSA in the germline V gene.

This CDR3 is CASYQAGFQAFF. The CDR3 DNA reads as TGTGCCAGCTACCAGGCCGGATTTCAAGCTTTCTTT. This chain joins TRBV6-5 and TRBJ1-1; no clear D. Germline-derived CDR1 and CDR2 are MNHEY and SVGAGI. V lost 8 bases and J 9 bases, leaving 16 bases between the germline ends. This CDR3 has 12 amino acids.

The chain links TRBV19 to TRBJ2-5; 13 bases map to TRBD2. CDR1 LNHDA and CDR2 SQIVND come from the germline V gene (reference sequence). The CDR3 is 16 amino acids. The V and J ends lost 5 bases and 1 base, in that order; junction bases with no gene match: 4. DNA for the CDR3: TGTGCCAGTAGTCCGGGACTAGCGGGAAGCCAAGAGACCCAGTACTTC. This sequence encodes CASSPGLAGSQETQYF. The whole variable domain, remainder taken from reference TRBV19 and TRBJ2-5, is DGGITQSPKYLFRKEGQNVTLSCEQNLNHDAMYWYRQDPGQGLRLIYYSQIVNDFQKGDIAEGYSVSREKKESFPLTVTSAQKNPTAFYLCASSPGLAGSQETQYFGPGTRLLVL.

The rearrangement uses TRBV5-1 and TRBJ2-5; 14 nucleotides match TRBD2. V shed 0 bases, J shed 5 bases, and the junction held 6 bases outside the gene matches. Germline CDR1 and CDR2: SGHRS and YFSETQ. This CDR3 has 17 residues. In nucleotides, the CDR3 is TGCGCCAGCAGCTTGGGACTAGCGGGGGGGCCCGGGGAGACCCAGTACTTC. This sequence encodes CASSLGLAGGPGETQYF.

CDR3 loop: CASSKLHRGNQETQYF. For the CDR3, the DNA is TGTGCCAGTAGTAAGCTCCACAGGGGGAACCAAGAGACCCAGTACTTC. V usage is TRBV19 and J usage is TRBJ2-5; 8 bases align to TRBD1. The V gene end was trimmed by 4 bases and the J gene end by 0 bases; junction bases not matched to a gene: 7. This CDR3 has 16 residues. CDR1 and CDR2 from the germline V gene are LNHDA and SQIVND (reference sequence). Looking up the rest from reference TRBV19 and TRBJ2-5 gives the full variable domain: DGGITQSPKYLFRKEGQNVTLSCEQNLNHDAMYWYRQDPGQGLRLIYYSQIVNDFQKGDIAEGYSVSREKKESFPLTVTSAQKNPTAFYLCASSKLHRGNQETQYFGPGTRLLVL.

CDR3 coding DNA: TGCAGCGGGGGGACAGCCCCCTACGAGCAGTACTTC. Translating it yields CSGGTAPYEQYF. The chain recombines TRBV29-1 with TRBJ2-7; 7 bases map to TRBD1. The CDR3 runs 12 residues. Trimming removed 7 bases from V and 2 bases from J; junction bases left unmatched: 5. The germline CDR1 and CDR2 sequences are SQVTM and ANQGSEA.

In this sample, this clone turned up a few times. This sequence joins TRBV19 and TRBJ2-1, with 9 bases that match TRBD2. The CDR3 sequence is 16 residues long. J was trimmed by 9 bases and V by 6 bases; bases with no gene match: 15. The germline gives CDR1 LNHDA, CDR2 SQIVND (reference sequence). The CDR3 coding sequence is TGTGCCAGTAGAGATCCTAGCGGGGCTCCGGGGGGTGAGCAGTTCTTC. Its translation is CASRDPSGAPGGEQFF.

The chain carries TRBV6-5 and TRBJ1-1; TRBD1 agrees at 7 bases. The CDR3 totals 14 residues. Germline V lookup: CDR1 MNHEY, CDR2 SVGAGI. Trimming removed 5 bases from V and 5 bases from J; junction bases left unmatched: 8. The CDR3 loop reads CASSTDRARTEAFF. CDR3 coding DNA: TGTGCCAGCAGTACTGACAGGGCGCGAACTGAAGCTTTCTTT.